This TCR beta chain was profiled in a study of shared clonotypes between healthy human individuals. Study-wide context: Each donor had three CD4 naive, three CD4 memory, two CD8 naive and one CD8 memory plate.

The genomic DNA of each subset was split evenly across several immunoSEQ plates. Measured with immunoSEQ multiplex PCR; TCRdb has only the in-frame clones, and not every one. The sample has around 2.5 million clones, roughly 93% seen once; the top ten hold about 0.34%. Study conclusions and caveats: Approximately 4.9% of naive CD4 clonotypes were shared across four donors. Sample collection involved blood only; tissue repertoires are likely different.

Germline V gene sequence: CDR1 MNHEY, CDR2 SMNVEV (reference sequence). V was trimmed by 7 bases and J by 0 bases, leaving 13 bases between them. This CDR3 has 15 residues. This clone has only a few counts. The antigen remains undetermined. The genes are TRBV27 and TRBJ1-5; D is unresolved. This sequence originates from a man between 18 and 29 years old in good health. Some clones in this sample may be carry-over from other donors' samples. The material sequenced was naive CD4+ T cells from PBMCs. Subset: CD45RA+ positively selected. The CDR3 sequence is CASMRRAISNQPQHF. The DNA for the CDR3 is TGTGCCAGCATGAGGAGGGCGATTAGCAATCAGCCCCAGCATTTT.